The clone carrying this T cell receptor (beta chain) was seen a handful of times. Its antigen is undetermined. Via MiXCR, TCRdb re-called the reads, giving one row per CDR3 protein. This sample yields nearly 700,000 distinct CDR3 sequences, of which around 30% are seen a single time; around a sixth belongs to the top ten. These data come from a study of T cell repertoires in cytomegalovirus infection. Study as a whole: Recently identified HLA-C-restricted CMV epitopes were among the peptides used. Findings and limits, study-wide: CMV-specific TCR beta clonotypes restricted by HLA-C dominated the ex vivo response.

The receptor was isolated from a human donor in good health (CMV status not recorded). Some clones in this sample may be carry-over from other donors' samples. Specimen: cultured PBMCs, collected from culture after CMV antigen stimulation.

This CDR3 reads CASGFAFSGGQSLYTEAFF. CDR3 bases: TGTGCTAGTGGTTTCGCCTTCTCTGGGGGACAGTCTCTTTACACTGAAGCTTTCTTT. The chain carries TRBV12-5 and TRBJ1-1; 7 nucleotides match TRBD1. Looked up from germline, CDR1 is LGHNT and CDR2 is FRNRAP. V trimming: 3 bases; J trimming: 3 bases; junction bases outside the gene matches: 19. CDR3 length equals 19 residues. The full variable domain, its missing parts supplied by reference TRBV12-5 and TRBJ1-1, is DARVTQTPRHKVTEMGQEVTMRCQPILGHNTVFWYRQTMMQGLELLAYFRNRAPLDDSGMPKDRFSAEMPDATLATLKIQPSEPRDSAVYFCASGFAFSGGQSLYTEAFFGQGTRLTVV.